This T cell receptor (beta chain) was documented in a study of T cell responses to AZD1222 COVID-19 vaccine. Findings and caveats of the study: Rises in breadth and depth of Spike-specific TCRs came after two AZD1222 doses. Researchers took repertoire samples only after the peak T cell response had come. Nearly half of the spike-specific TCRs reportedly recognize variant regions that carry no mutations.

Sequencing used immunoSEQ multiplex PCR; TCRdb keeps in-frame clones, though not all of them. Of 85,000 to 95,000 clones in the sample, roughly 89% were seen once. This clone was observed once. Its antigen is unidentified. The clonotype originates from an adult in good health. Source: peripheral blood, taken on day 0 of AZD1222 vaccination.

In nucleotides, the CDR3 is TGTGCCAGCAGTTACTCGGCGGGGTCCTACAATGAGCAGTTCTTC. Residues: CASSYSAGSYNEQFF. This chain links TRBV6-6 with TRBJ2-1; possible D gene TRBD2, 6 bases. V gave up 0 bases and J gave up 1 base, with 7 bases separating them. This CDR3 is built from 15 residues. Germline CDR1 MNHNY, CDR2 SVGAGI (reference sequence).